A single sample is the source of the 13 T cell receptor beta chains below, sequenced in a study of T cell responses to AZD1222 COVID-19 vaccine. The data were produced by immunoSEQ multiplex PCR, yet TCRdb's version contains in-frame clones alone and is incomplete. There are about 120,000 clones in the sample; 80% to 90% occur only once, and about 7.8% lies in the top ten. This sample comprised peripheral blood, obtained on day 0 of AZD1222 vaccination. These receptors all stem from an adult in good health.

The chain uses TRBV11-2 and TRBJ1-6; D unresolved. Trimming shortened V by 7 bases and J by 1 base, and 14 bases separated the two germline ends. The CDR3 runs 16 residues. Per the germline V gene, CDR1 is SGHAT and CDR2 is FQNNGV. CDR3 DNA: TGTGCCAGCAAGGGAAACAGAGGGTCCTATAATTCACCCCTCCACTTT. It translates to CASKGNRGSYNSPLHF.

V usage is TRBV7-8 and J usage is TRBJ1-6, with D possibly being TRBD1 (6 bases). The CDR3 is 14 residues long. CDR1 is SGHVS and CDR2 is FQNEAQ in the germline V gene. Trimming took 5 bases from V and 3 from J, leaving 8 bases between them. CDR3 DNA sequence: TGTGCCAGCAGCAGACAGGTCTATAATTCACCCCTCCACTTT. Translating gives CASSRQVYNSPLHF.

This rearrangement joins TRBV7-9 to TRBJ1-5; the match to TRBD1 covers 7 bases. The CDR3 runs 15 residues. V lost 4 bases, J lost 3 bases, and 6 bases stayed unmatched. The germline gives CDR1 SEHNR, CDR2 FQNEAQ (reference sequence). CDR3 region: CASSSTGTDNQPQHF. The CDR3, as DNA: TGTGCCAGCAGCTCGACCGGGACAGACAATCAGCCCCAGCATTTT.

The chain combines TRBV3-1 (or the pseudogene TRBV3-2) with TRBJ2-7, with no clear D. V was cut by 1 base and J by 9 bases, with 7 bases left in between. Germline values: CDR1 LGHDT, CDR2 YNNKEL (reference sequence). This CDR3 comprises 11 residues. The CDR3 sequence is CASSQGYGQYF. CDR3 bases: TGTGCCAGCAGCCAAGGGTATGGGCAGTACTTC.

The J gene is TRBJ1-6, the V gene TRBV18; D remains unclear. The germline CDR1 and CDR2 sequences are KGHSH and LQKENI. The CDR3 totals 13 residues. V gave up 4 bases and J gave up 9 bases, with 10 bases separating them. This CDR3 is CASSRMQASPLHF. CDR3 bases: TGTGCCAGCTCACGGATGCAGGCTTCACCCCTCCACTTT.

The chain has TRBV30 and TRBJ1-5; D not certain. Deletions cut 0 bases from V and 0 bases from J, with 9 bases between. Germline loops: CDR1 GTSNPN, CDR2 SVGIG (reference sequence). The CDR3 runs 15 residues. The CDR3 nucleotides read TGTGCCTGGAGTGTCTTCGGTCTTAGCAATCAGCCCCAGCATTTT. It specifies CAWSVFGLSNQPQHF.

The chain is built from TRBV18 and TRBJ2-3; no clear D. The CDR3 consists of 16 residues. V was cut by 6 bases and J by 7 bases, with 23 bases left in between. CDR1 is KGHSH and CDR2 is LQKENI in the germline V gene. CDR3 region: CASSPPRTLVANTQYF. CDR3 nucleotide sequence: TGTGCCAGCTCCCCCCCCAGGACCCTCGTCGCAAATACGCAGTATTTT.

The CDR3 is CASSYTGTNTGELFF. The CDR3 bases are TGTGCCAGCAGTTACACAGGGACGAACACCGGGGAGCTGTTTTTT. The chain joins TRBV6-5 to TRBJ2-2; perhaps TRBD1 as D (6 bases). The CDR3 contains 15 residues. The V gene's germline CDR1 is MNHEY and CDR2 SVGAGI. Trimming stripped 2 bases from V and 0 bases from J, with 7 bases between.

The rearrangement links TRBV28 to TRBJ2-7, with no clear D. This CDR3 has 12 residues. Germline CDR1 reads MDHEN; CDR2 reads SYDVKM. The ends were cut back, 6 bases at V and 5 bases at J, with 11 bases in the middle. As DNA, the CDR3 is TGTGCCAGCAGGCTGGCCGCCCACGAGCAGTACTTC. Protein sequence: CASRLAAHEQYF.

The rearrangement links TRBV5-6 to TRBJ2-1, with no clear D. This CDR3 has 16 residues. The V gene lost 4 bases and the J gene lost 4 bases, with 18 bases spanning the gap. Germline V gene lookup returns CDR1 SGHDT and CDR2 YYEEEE. The CDR3 loop reads CASSPAFGQEYNEQFF. CDR3 DNA sequence: TGTGCCAGCAGCCCAGCCTTCGGCCAGGAGTACAATGAGCAGTTCTTC.

This chain connects TRBV7-2 to TRBJ1-1; weak D call: TRBD1 (6 bases). V shed 5 bases and J shed 1 base, with 14 bases lying between them. CDR1 is SGHTA and CDR2 is FQGNSA in the germline V gene. The CDR3 has 15 residues. The CDR3 sequence: CASSPYGGRNTEAFF. CDR3 DNA: TGTGCCAGCAGCCCCTATGGGGGGCGGAACACTGAAGCTTTCTTT.

The V gene is TRBV19, the J gene TRBJ1-4; D is perhaps TRBD1 (5 bases). The germline V and J ends were trimmed by 5 bases and 8 bases, with 12 bases remaining between them. CDR1 is LNHDA and CDR2 is SQIVND in the germline V gene (reference sequence). CDR3 length: 13 amino acids. CDR3 coding DNA: TGTGCCAGTAGTCTCTGGGGCGGGGAAAAACTGTTTTTT. This translates into CASSLWGGEKLFF.

This sequence joins TRBV3-1 (or the pseudogene TRBV3-2) and TRBJ2-5, with 10 positions matching TRBD2. Germline trimming cut 4 bases from V and 5 bases from J; bases unmatched to any gene: 7. Germline V CDR1 and CDR2: LGHDT, YNNKEL (reference sequence). CDR3 length equals 15 residues. CDR3 DNA sequence: TGTGCCAGCAGCCGGTCTAGCGGGGGCGATGAGACCCAGTACTTC. Encoded protein: CASSRSSGGDETQYF.